A single sample gave rise to the 5 T cell receptor beta chains below, sequenced in a study of human T cells and chemical hapten exposure. TCRdb processed the RACE reads anew with MiXCR; each CDR3 protein has one entry. This sample yields a few hundred thousand distinct CDR3 sequences, of which roughly 6% are seen a single time; about 6% belongs to the top ten. Sample time point: patch test 2, 6 weeks after DPC sensitization. As to treatment: therapeutic diphenylcyclopropenone sensitization with weekly scalp DPC. This specimen was whole blood, taken in connection with sensitization to the hapten diphenylcyclopropenone (DPC). These receptors originate from a woman aged 18-29 years with alopecia areata. Some clones in this sample may be carry-over from other donors' samples.

This clonotype was observed at least ten times. This rearrangement joins TRBV6-2 or TRBV6-3 to TRBJ2-4; D is undetermined. The CDR3 runs 16 residues. Trimming removed 0 bases at V and 5 bases at J, with 14 bases between. Germline values: CDR1 MNHEY, CDR2 SVGEGT. The CDR3 sequence: CASSYSTTPRENIQYF. The CDR3 DNA sequence: TGTGCCAGCAGTTACTCGACCACACCAAGGGAAAACATTCAGTACTTC.

This clonotype was counted at least ten times. The chain uses TRBV2 and TRBJ2-7; D is possibly TRBD2 (5 bases). This CDR3 contains 14 residues. CDR1 is SNHLY, CDR2 FYNNEI, per germline. V lost 4 bases and J 1 base, leaving 11 bases between the germline ends. The CDR3 here is CASSGGSLSYEQYF. The CDR3 coding sequence is TGTGCCAGCAGTGGAGGGTCCCTTTCCTACGAGCAGTACTTC.

This clonotype was seen ten or more times. The chain joins TRBV10-3 to TRBJ2-7; TRBD2 aligns across 8 bases. Germline assignment: CDR1 ENHRY and CDR2 SYGVKD. The CDR3 has 14 amino acids. V gave up 6 bases and J gave up 4 bases; unmatched junction bases: 8. The CDR3 coding sequence is TGTGCCATCAGGGCCGAGCGGGGGATTTACGAGCAGTACTTC. Its translation: CAIRAERGIYEQYF.

This clonotype was found many times. This chain uses TRBV7-9 with TRBJ1-4; D possibly corresponds to TRBD1 (5 bases). This CDR3 is built from 13 residues. Trimming stripped 10 bases from V and 4 bases from J, with 13 bases between. Germline assignment: CDR1 SEHNR and CDR2 FQNEAQ (reference sequence). This CDR3 reads CATRDGDNEKLFF. The CDR3 coding sequence is TGTGCCACCAGGGACGGGGATAATGAAAAACTGTTTTTT.

There are a few counts of this clonotype. The chain combines TRBV11-1 with TRBJ2-5; 14 bases are shared with TRBD2. The CDR3 contains 18 residues. Germline lookup yields CDR1 SGHAT and CDR2 FQDESV (reference sequence). The ends lost 5 bases at V and 0 bases at J; junction bases unmatched: 8. The CDR3 DNA sequence: TGTGCCAGCAGCCGCGGACTAGCGGGGGGAACGTACCAAGAGACCCAGTACTTC. The encoded protein is CASSRGLAGGTYQETQYF.